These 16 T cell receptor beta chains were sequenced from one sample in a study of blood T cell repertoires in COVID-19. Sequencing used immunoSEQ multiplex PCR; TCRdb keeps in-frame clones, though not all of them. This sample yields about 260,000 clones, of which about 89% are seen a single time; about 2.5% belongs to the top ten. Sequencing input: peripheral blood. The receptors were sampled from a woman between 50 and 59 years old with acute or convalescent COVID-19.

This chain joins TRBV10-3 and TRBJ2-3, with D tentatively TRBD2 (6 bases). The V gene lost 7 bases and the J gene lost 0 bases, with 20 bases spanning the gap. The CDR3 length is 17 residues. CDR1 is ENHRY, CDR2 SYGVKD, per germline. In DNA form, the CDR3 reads TGTGCCATCAAGAACCAGCGGGCGCGCTCTAGCACAGATACGCAGTATTTT. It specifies CAIKNQRARSSTDTQYF.

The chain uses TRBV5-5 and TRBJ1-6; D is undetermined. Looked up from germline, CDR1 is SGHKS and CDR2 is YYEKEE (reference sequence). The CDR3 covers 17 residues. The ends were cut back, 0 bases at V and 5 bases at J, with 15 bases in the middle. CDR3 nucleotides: TGTGCCAGCAGCTTGGTCCGAGAAGGGAGCCATAATTCACCCCTCCACTTT. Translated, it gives CASSLVREGSHNSPLHF. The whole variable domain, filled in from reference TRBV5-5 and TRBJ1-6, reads DAGVTQSPTHLIKTRGQQVTLRCSPISGHKSVSWYQQVLGQGPQFIFQYYEKEERGRGNFPDRFSARQFPNYSSELNVNALLLGDSALYLCASSLVREGSHNSPLHFGNGTRLTVT.

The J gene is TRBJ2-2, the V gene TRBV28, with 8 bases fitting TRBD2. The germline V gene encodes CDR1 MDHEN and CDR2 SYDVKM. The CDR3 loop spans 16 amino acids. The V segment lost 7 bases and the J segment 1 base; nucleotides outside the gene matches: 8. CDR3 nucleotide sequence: TGTGCCAGCACCCCGGGGGGGGATGGGAACACCGGGGAGCTGTTTTTT. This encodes CASTPGGDGNTGELFF. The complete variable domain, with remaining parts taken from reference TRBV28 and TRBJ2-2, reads DVKVTQSSRYLVKRTGEKVFLECVQDMDHENMFWYRQDPGLGLRLIYFSYDVKMKEKGDIPEGYSVSREKKERFSLILESASTNQTSMYLCASTPGGDGNTGELFFGEGSRLTVL.

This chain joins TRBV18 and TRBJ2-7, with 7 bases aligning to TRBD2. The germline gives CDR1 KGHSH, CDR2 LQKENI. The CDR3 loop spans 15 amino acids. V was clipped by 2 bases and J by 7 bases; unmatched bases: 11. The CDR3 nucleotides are TGTGCCAGCTCACCAACACTAGCGACCCGCGAGGAGCAGTACTTC. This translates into CASSPTLATREEQYF.

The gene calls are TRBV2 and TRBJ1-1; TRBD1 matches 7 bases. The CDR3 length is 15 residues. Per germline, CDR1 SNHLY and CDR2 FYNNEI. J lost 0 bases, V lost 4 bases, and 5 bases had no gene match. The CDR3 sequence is CASSAGQSLNTEAFF. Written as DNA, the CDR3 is TGTGCCAGCAGTGCGGGACAGTCTCTGAACACTGAAGCTTTCTTT.

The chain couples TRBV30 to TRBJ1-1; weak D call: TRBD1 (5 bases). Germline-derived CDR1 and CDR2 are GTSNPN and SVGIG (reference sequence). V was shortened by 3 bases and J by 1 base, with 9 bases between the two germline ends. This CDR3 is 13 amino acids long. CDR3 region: CAWSQDTNTEAFF. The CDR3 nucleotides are TGTGCCTGGAGCCAGGACACGAACACTGAAGCTTTCTTT.

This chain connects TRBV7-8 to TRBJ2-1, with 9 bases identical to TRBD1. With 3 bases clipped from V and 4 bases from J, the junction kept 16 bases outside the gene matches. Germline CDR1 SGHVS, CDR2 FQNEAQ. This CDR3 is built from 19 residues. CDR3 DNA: TGTGCCAGCAGCTTTTTCCCTTTTCCGGGACAGGGATCATACAATGAGCAGTTCTTC. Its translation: CASSFFPFPGQGSYNEQFF.

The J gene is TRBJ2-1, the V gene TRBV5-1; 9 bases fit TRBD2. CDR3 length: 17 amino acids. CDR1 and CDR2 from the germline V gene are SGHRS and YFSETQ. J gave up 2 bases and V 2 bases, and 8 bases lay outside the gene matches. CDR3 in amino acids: CASSLGTSTKTYNEQFF. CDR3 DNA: TGCGCCAGCAGCTTAGGGACTAGCACTAAGACCTACAATGAGCAGTTCTTC.

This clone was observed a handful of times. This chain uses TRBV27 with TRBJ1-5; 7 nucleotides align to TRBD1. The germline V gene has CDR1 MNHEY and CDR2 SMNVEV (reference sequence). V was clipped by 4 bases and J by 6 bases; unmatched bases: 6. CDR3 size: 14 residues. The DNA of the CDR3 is TGTGCCAGCAGTTATGAGGGGGCCGGTCAGCCCCAGCATTTT. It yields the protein CASSYEGAGQPQHF.

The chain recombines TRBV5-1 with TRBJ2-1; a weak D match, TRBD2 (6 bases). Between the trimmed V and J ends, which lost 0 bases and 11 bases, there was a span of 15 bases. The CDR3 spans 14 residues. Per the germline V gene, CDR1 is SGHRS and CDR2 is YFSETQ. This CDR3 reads CASSLAQEEGQQFF. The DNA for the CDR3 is TGCGCCAGCAGCTTGGCGCAGGAGGAGGGCCAGCAGTTCTTC.

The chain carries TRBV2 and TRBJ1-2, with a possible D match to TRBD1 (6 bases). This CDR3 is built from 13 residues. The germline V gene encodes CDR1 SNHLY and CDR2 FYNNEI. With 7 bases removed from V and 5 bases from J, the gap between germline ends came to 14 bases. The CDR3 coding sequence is TGTGCCAGCAACAGGGATTCTTGGTATGGCTACACCTTC. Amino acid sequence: CASNRDSWYGYTF.

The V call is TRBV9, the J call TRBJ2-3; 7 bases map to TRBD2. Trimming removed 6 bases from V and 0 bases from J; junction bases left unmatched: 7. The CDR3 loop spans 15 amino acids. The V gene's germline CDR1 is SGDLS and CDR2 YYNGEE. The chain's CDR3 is CASTTSGVSTDTQYF. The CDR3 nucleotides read TGTGCCAGCACCACGAGCGGGGTAAGCACAGATACGCAGTATTTT.

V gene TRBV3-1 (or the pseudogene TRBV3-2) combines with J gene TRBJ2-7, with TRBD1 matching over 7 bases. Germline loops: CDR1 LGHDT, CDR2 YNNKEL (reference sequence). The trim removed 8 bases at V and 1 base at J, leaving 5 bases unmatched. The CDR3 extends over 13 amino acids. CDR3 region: CASRDSLSYEQYF. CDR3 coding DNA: TGTGCCAGCCGGGACAGCCTTTCCTACGAGCAGTACTTC.

The CDR3 coding sequence is TGTGCCACCCTCAGCGGGAGTATAGAGACCCAGTACTTC. Translation: CATLSGSIETQYF. The chain employs TRBV6-5 and TRBJ2-5, with 8 positions matching TRBD2. This CDR3 spans 13 amino acids. Germline CDR1 is MNHEY and CDR2 is SVGAGI. With V trimmed by 10 bases and J by 4 bases, 8 bases remained unmatched.

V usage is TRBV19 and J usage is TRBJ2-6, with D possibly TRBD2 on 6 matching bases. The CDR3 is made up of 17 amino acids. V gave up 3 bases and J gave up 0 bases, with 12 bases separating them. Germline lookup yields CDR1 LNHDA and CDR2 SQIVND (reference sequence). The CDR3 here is CASSIAGTASGANVLTF. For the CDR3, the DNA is TGTGCCAGTAGTATCGCGGGAACCGCCTCTGGGGCCAACGTCCTGACTTTC.

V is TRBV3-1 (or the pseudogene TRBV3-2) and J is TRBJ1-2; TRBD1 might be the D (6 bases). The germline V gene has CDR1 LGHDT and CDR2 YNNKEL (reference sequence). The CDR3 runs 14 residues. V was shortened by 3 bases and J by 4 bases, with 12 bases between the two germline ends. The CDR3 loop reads CASSQNGQSYGYTF. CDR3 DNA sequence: TGTGCCAGCAGCCAGAACGGACAGAGCTATGGCTACACCTTC.